This is a list of T cell receptor beta chains from one sample in a study of human T cells and chemical hapten exposure. TCRdb used MiXCR to reprocess the RACE reads, holding one entry per CDR3 protein. The sample records 55,000 to 75,000 distinct CDR3 sequences, about an eighth being singletons. The sequencing here drew on whole blood, taken in connection with sensitization to the hapten diphenylcyclopropenone (DPC). These receptors all come from a man aged 25 to 40 with alopecia areata. Some clones in this sample may be carry-over from other donors' samples. CDR3s include the opening cysteine and the closing phenylalanine or tryptophan. A D gene is named only where the DNA matches it firmly. Rows may omit the clone size; those that give it use once, few, many or a size class.

V	J	D	size	CDR3	DNA
TRBV9	TRBJ2-3	TRBD2	many	CASSVGSLAADTQYF	TGTGCCAGCAGCGTAGGATCACTAGCGGCAGATACGCAGTATTTT
TRBV7-6	TRBJ2-6	.	few	CASSLFPALSSGANVLIF	TGTGCCAGCAGCTTATTCCCGGCCTTGAGCTCTGGGGCCAACGTCCTGATTTTC
TRBV28	TRBJ1-5	.	many	CASTPFRGQPQHF	TGTGCCAGCACCCCCTTTCGGGGTCAGCCCCAGCATTTT
TRBV28	TRBJ2-1	TRBD2	.	CASSVAGTYNEQFF	TGTGCCAGCAGCGTAGCGGGGACCTACAATGAGCAGTTCTTC
TRBV7-2	TRBJ2-1	TRBD2	many	CASSLSGVSYNEQFF	TGTGCCAGCAGCTTAAGCGGGGTATCCTACAATGAGCAGTTCTTC
TRBV3-1	TRBJ2-3	TRBD2	many	CASSHALAGGADTQYF	TGTGCCAGCAGCCACGCACTAGCGGGGGGGGCAGATACGCAGTATTTT
TRBV29-1	TRBJ2-1	TRBD2	few	CSVVGLAGGSSYNEQFF	TGCAGCGTTGTCGGCCTAGCGGGGGGGAGCTCCTACAATGAGCAGTTCTTC
TRBV5-4	TRBJ2-7	.	many	CASSRDRTSEQYF	TGTGCCAGCAGCCGGGACAGGACTAGCGAGCAGTACTTC
TRBV12-3/TRBV12-4	TRBJ2-7	.	few	CASSPGSPSYEQYF	TGTGCCAGCAGTCCCGGGTCCCCCTCCTACGAGCAGTACTTC
TRBV7-9	TRBJ1-1	.	few	CAIPWDGRTEAFF	TGTGCCATCCCTTGGGACGGGAGGACTGAAGCTTTCTTT
TRBV11-3	TRBJ2-2	.	.	CASSRTEWNGELFF	TGTGCCAGCAGCCGGACAGAGTGGAACGGGGAGCTGTTTTTT
TRBV7-2	TRBJ1-5	.	many	CASSTFGTSNQPQHF	TGTGCCAGCAGCACCTTTGGGACATCTAATCAGCCCCAGCATTTT
TRBV5-1	TRBJ2-7	TRBD1	many	CASSLVGTGSYEQYF	TGCGCCAGCAGCTTGGTCGGGACAGGGTCCTACGAGCAGTACTTC
TRBV6-5	TRBJ1-2	TRBD1	few	CASSYSRTGRGSYGYTF	TGTGCCAGCAGTTACTCCAGGACAGGGAGGGGTTCCTATGGCTACACCTTC
TRBV5-1	TRBJ1-5	.	few	CASSLSRSNQPQHF	TGCGCCAGCAGCTTGTCCAGGAGCAATCAGCCCCAGCATTTT
TRBV6-6	TRBJ2-1	.	many	CASTATYNEQFF	TGTGCCAGCACCGCGACCTACAATGAGCAGTTCTTC
TRBV20-1	TRBJ1-1	.	.	CSAFNSRTTPMNTEAFF	TGCAGTGCTTTTAACTCCCGGACGACCCCCATGAACACTGAAGCTTTCTTT
TRBV7-2	TRBJ2-7	.	many	CASSLGRSYEQYF	TGTGCCAGCAGCTTAGGGCGCTCCTACGAGCAGTACTTC
TRBV3-1	TRBJ1-2	.	many	CASSYRLGYTF	TGTGCCAGCAGCTACCGCCTTGGCTACACCTTC
TRBV2	TRBJ1-5	TRBD1	few	CASRSRGTNQPQHF	TGTGCCAGCAGGAGCAGGGGGACCAATCAGCCCCAGCATTTT
TRBV11-1	TRBJ1-2	.	few	CASSLPQGYGYTF	TGTGCCAGCAGCTTACCCCAGGGCTATGGCTACACCTTC